This T cell receptor beta chain comes out of a study of T-cell memory formation after mild COVID-19. Study details: The TCR clusters were mostly specific to one donor.

Germline V gene sequence: CDR1 SGHRS, CDR2 YFSETQ. The CDR3 length is 15 residues. Trimming stripped 1 base from V and 7 bases from J, with 12 bases between. TCRdb ran MiXCR on the 5' RACE reads and lists one entry per CDR3 protein. The sample consists of 250,000 to 300,000 distinct CDR3 sequences, approximately 8% of them appearing once. The TCR originated in a man aged 18 to 30 who had mild COVID-19 (a few samples of this study predate the infection). Cell type and time point are not known. The chain combines TRBV5-1 with TRBJ1-6; D not resolved. Sequencing input: PBMCs or a T cell subset sorted from them (not recorded which). CDR3 amino acids: CASSLKEGGNSPLHF. The CDR3 DNA is TGCGCCAGCAGCTTGAAGGAGGGTGGCAATTCACCCCTCCACTTT.